Listed below are T cell receptor beta chains from one sample, sequenced in a study of beta chain features in type 1 diabetes. Libraries were prepared by immunoSEQ multiplex PCR; TCRdb keeps only in-frame clonotypes and omits some of them. The table has about 340,000 clones, roughly 8% seen once. What was sequenced was central memory CD4+ T cells from blood. These receptor sequences come from a woman aged 18 to 35 in good health. CDR3s include the opening cysteine and the closing phenylalanine or tryptophan. A D gene is named only where the DNA matches it firmly. Only part of the rows carry a size: once, few, many, or a class if the clone is expanded.

TGCGCCAGCAGACACCCGGGACAGGGGGCGTCCTCGTTCTCTGGGGCCAACGTCCTGACTTTC | CASRHPGQGASSFSGANVLTF | TRBD1 | TRBJ2-6 | TRBV10-2 | .
TGTGCCAGCAGGACCTTTGGAAACACCATATATTTT | CASRTFGNTIYF | . | TRBJ1-3 | TRBV7-2 | .
TGTGCCAGTAGTATGATGAGCGGGAGTAATGAGCAGTTCTTC | CASSMMSGSNEQFF | TRBD2 | TRBJ2-1 | TRBV19 | few
TGTGCCAGTAGGGGAACAGGCACCTATGGCTACACCTTC | CASRGTGTYGYTF | . | TRBJ1-2 | TRBV19 | .
TGTGCCAGCAGCTTAGACATGGGAGCAGATACGCAGTATTTT | CASSLDMGADTQYF | . | TRBJ2-3 | TRBV7-9 | .
TGCAGTGCTATATTCCAGGGGGCATACACCTTC | CSAIFQGAYTF | TRBD1 | TRBJ1-2 | TRBV20-1 | .
TGTGCCAGCAGCTTACTAGCGATCGAGCAGTACTTC | CASSLLAIEQYF | . | TRBJ2-7 | TRBV7-2 | .
TGCAGCGGCGGCTGGGGAAGCACTGAAGCTTTCTTT | CSGGWGSTEAFF | . | TRBJ1-1 | TRBV29-1 | .
TGTGCCAGCAGCTTAACTAGCGGGAGGCTCAATGAGCAGTTCTTC | CASSLTSGRLNEQFF | TRBD2 | TRBJ2-1 | TRBV7-2 | .
TGCAGCGTTCAGACGAGTACCTACGAGCAGTACTTC | CSVQTSTYEQYF | . | TRBJ2-7 | TRBV29-1 | .
TGTGCCAGCAGCGCCGACACGGTGGCTTTCTTT | CASSADTVAFF | . | TRBJ1-1 | TRBV2 | many
TGTGCCACCAGCCGGGCCCGAGGGGCCATTCAGTACTTC | CATSRARGAIQYF | . | TRBJ2-4 | TRBV15 | .
TGTGCCAGCAGTGGACAGGGGATTGTCCACGAGCAGTACTTC | CASSGQGIVHEQYF | TRBD1 | TRBJ2-7 | TRBV2 | few
TGTGCCATCAGTGAGTCTTTGGGCGGGAAGAATGAGCAGTTCTTC | CAISESLGGKNEQFF | . | TRBJ2-1 | TRBV10-3 | .
TGTGCCAGCAGTCCCTACTCGACAGGGGCTGGCACTGAAGCTTTCTTT | CASSPYSTGAGTEAFF | TRBD1 | TRBJ1-1 | TRBV27 | many
TGCAGTGCTGGCAGGGGCTATGGCTACACCTTC | CSAGRGYGYTF | . | TRBJ1-2 | TRBV20-1 | few
TGCGCCAGCAGCGTAGGACAGGGTAGGGGCGAGCAGTACTTC | CASSVGQGRGEQYF | TRBD1 | TRBJ2-7 | TRBV5-1 | few
TGTGCCAGCAGCTTATCCCCCGAACATGAGCAGTTCTTC | CASSLSPEHEQFF | . | TRBJ2-1 | TRBV11-2 | few
TGTGCCAGCAGCTTCGGGGAAAATGAGCAGTTCTTC | CASSFGENEQFF | . | TRBJ2-1 | TRBV7-9 | few
TGCGCCAGCAGCGTAGGGGACTCCTCCTACGAGCAGTACTTC | CASSVGDSSYEQYF | . | TRBJ2-7 | TRBV5-1 | .
TGTGCCAGCAGTGGGATGGGACATGACTACGAGCAGTACTTC | CASSGMGHDYEQYF | . | TRBJ2-7 | TRBV6-1 | few
TGTGCCAGCAGCTTAGATGACAGGGGAACAATCACAGATACGCAGTATTTT | CASSLDDRGTITDTQYF | TRBD1 | TRBJ2-3 | TRBV11-1 | .
TGTGCCAGCAGCTTAGACCGGGACAGTGACTACGAGCAGTACTTC | CASSLDRDSDYEQYF | TRBD1 | TRBJ2-7 | TRBV7-9 | few
TGTGCCAGCAGAGTAGACCTGAATACCCATCAGCCCCAGCATTTT | CASRVDLNTHQPQHF | . | TRBJ1-5 | TRBV6-6 | .
TGTGCCAGCTCCCTTCAGGGACAGTTCTTCACAGATACGCAGTATTTT | CASSLQGQFFTDTQYF | TRBD1 | TRBJ2-3 | TRBV18 | .
TGTGCCAGCAGCTTAGGCGCGGGAGGGCCTAATGAGCAGTTCTTC | CASSLGAGGPNEQFF | TRBD2 | TRBJ2-1 | TRBV11-2 | many
TGTGCCAGCAGTGATGCGACGGAGATTAACTATGGCTACACCTTC | CASSDATEINYGYTF | . | TRBJ1-2 | TRBV6-1 | .
TGTGCCAGCAGCCAGCCCGGGACCCTTCGCACCGGGGAGCTGTTTTTT | CASSQPGTLRTGELFF | . | TRBJ2-2 | TRBV14 | many
TGTGCCAGCAGCTTATGGCAGGGTGCAGAGACCCAGTACTTC | CASSLWQGAETQYF | . | TRBJ2-5 | TRBV7-2 | .
TGTGCTAGTGGTTTGACAGGGGTCAATGAGCAGTTCTTC | CASGLTGVNEQFF | TRBD1 | TRBJ2-1 | TRBV12-5 | few
TGTGCCCTAGCAGGAAAGACAGGGGGCCAAACTGAAGCTTTCTTT | CALAGKTGGQTEAFF | TRBD1 | TRBJ1-1 | TRBV28 | .
TGTGCCACCAGCAGAGATAAGCCGGGTCATGAGCAGTTCTTC | CATSRDKPGHEQFF | . | TRBJ2-1 | TRBV15 | few
TGTGCCAGCAGCTTAGAGGATAGGGCCGCCGCGAACACCGGGGAGCTGTTTTTT | CASSLEDRAAANTGELFF | . | TRBJ2-2 | TRBV13 | few
TGTGCCAGCCGACAGGCCGACTTTAGCAATGAGCAGTTCTTC | CASRQADFSNEQFF | . | TRBJ2-1 | TRBV10-3 | few
TGTGCCAGCACCGGGACAACGACGACAGATACGCAGTATTTT | CASTGTTTTDTQYF | . | TRBJ2-3 | TRBV9 | few
TGTGCCAGCACCTCGGGACAGGGGAATACCCAGTACTTC | CASTSGQGNTQYF | TRBD1 | TRBJ2-5 | TRBV11-2 | few
TGTGCCAGCAGCGTAGTGGGAGAGGGTGAAGCTTTCTTT | CASSVVGEGEAFF | . | TRBJ1-1 | TRBV9 | few
TGTGCCAGCAGCTTATTAGGACAGGCCGGGGATACGCAGTATTTT | CASSLLGQAGDTQYF | TRBD1 | TRBJ2-3 | TRBV7-2 | .
TGTGCCAGCACCGACAGGTTTGGCGGGGAGCTGTTTTTT | CASTDRFGGELFF | . | TRBJ2-2 | TRBV6-5 | few
TGTGCCAGCAGTTTAAAGAACAGGGGAAACGGTGAGCAGTTCTTC | CASSLKNRGNGEQFF | TRBD1 | TRBJ2-1 | TRBV27 | .
TGTGCCAGCAGTAGCCTTGGGAACACTGAAGCTTTCTTT | CASSSLGNTEAFF | . | TRBJ1-1 | TRBV2 | many
TGTGCCAGCTCAGGGACAGGGAAAGATCAGCCCCAGCATTTT | CASSGTGKDQPQHF | TRBD1 | TRBJ1-5 | TRBV18 | few
TGTGCCAGCAGCGAGAGGCTCCTCAGGGACACTGAAGCTTTCTTT | CASSERLLRDTEAFF | . | TRBJ1-1 | TRBV7-9 | few
TGTGCCAGCAGACTCAGGGGGCTAACAACCTACGAGCAGTACTTC | CASRLRGLTTYEQYF | TRBD1 | TRBJ2-7 | TRBV27 | .
TGTGCCAGCAGCTCCAGGTTTTCATATACGCAGTATTTT | CASSSRFSYTQYF | . | TRBJ2-3 | TRBV14 | .
TGTGCCAGTGGTACAGGGGGCGTCTACGAGCAGTACTTC | CASGTGGVYEQYF | TRBD1 | TRBJ2-7 | TRBV14 | many
TGTGCCAGCAGCTTTTCTAGCGGGAGTAACAACGAGCAGTACTTC | CASSFSSGSNNEQYF | TRBD2 | TRBJ2-7 | TRBV7-2 | .
TGTGCCAGCAGTGGGTGGGGCACTGAAGCTTTCTTT | CASSGWGTEAFF | . | TRBJ1-1 | TRBV6-6 | few
TGCGCCAGCAGCCAGACGCCGGGACAGGGGGCCTACGAGCAGTACTTC | CASSQTPGQGAYEQYF | TRBD1 | TRBJ2-7 | TRBV4-1 | few
TGTGCCAGCAGTTTATCAGGGGGGTATTACGAGCAGTACTTC | CASSLSGGYYEQYF | . | TRBJ2-7 | TRBV28 | few
TGTGCCAGCAGCTTGCCGGGGTCCGATACGCAGTATTTT | CASSLPGSDTQYF | . | TRBJ2-3 | TRBV7-2 | many
TGCGCCAGCAGTTATCTGGCAGATACGCAGTATTTT | CASSYLADTQYF | . | TRBJ2-3 | TRBV5-1 | many
TGTGCCAGCAGCTCCGGGACTAGCGGAGATACGCAGTATTTT | CASSSGTSGDTQYF | TRBD2 | TRBJ2-3 | TRBV7-8 | few
TGTGCCAGCAGGTTCGAGAGCACAGATACGCAGTATTTT | CASRFESTDTQYF | . | TRBJ2-3 | TRBV5-6 | few
TGTGCCAGCAGTGAAGGGGCAGGAACCAATGGCTACACCTTC | CASSEGAGTNGYTF | . | TRBJ1-2 | TRBV6-5 | few